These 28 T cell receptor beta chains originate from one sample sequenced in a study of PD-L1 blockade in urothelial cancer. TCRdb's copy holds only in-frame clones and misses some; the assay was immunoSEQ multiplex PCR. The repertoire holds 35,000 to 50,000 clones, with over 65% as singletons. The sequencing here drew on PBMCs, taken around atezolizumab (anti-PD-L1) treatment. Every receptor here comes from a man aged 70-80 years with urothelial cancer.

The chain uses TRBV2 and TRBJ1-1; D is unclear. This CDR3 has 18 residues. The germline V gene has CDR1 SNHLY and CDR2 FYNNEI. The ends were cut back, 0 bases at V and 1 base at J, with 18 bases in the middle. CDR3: CASSEAPGVLFRNTEAFF. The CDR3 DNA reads TGTGCCAGCAGTGAAGCGCCCGGGGTCTTATTCCGGAACACTGAAGCTTTCTTT.

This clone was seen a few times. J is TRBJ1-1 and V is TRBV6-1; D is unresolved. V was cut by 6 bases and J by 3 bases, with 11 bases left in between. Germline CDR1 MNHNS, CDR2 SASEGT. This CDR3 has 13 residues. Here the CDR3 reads CASSLAGYTEAFF. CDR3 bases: TGTGCCAGCAGCCTGGCGGGGTACACTGAAGCTTTCTTT.

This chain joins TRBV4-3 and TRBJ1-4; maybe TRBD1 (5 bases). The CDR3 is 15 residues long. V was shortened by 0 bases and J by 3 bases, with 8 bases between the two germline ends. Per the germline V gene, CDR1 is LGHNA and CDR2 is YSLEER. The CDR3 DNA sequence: TGCGCCAGCAGCCAAGAAAAGGGGTCTAATGAAAAACTGTTTTTT. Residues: CASSQEKGSNEKLFF.

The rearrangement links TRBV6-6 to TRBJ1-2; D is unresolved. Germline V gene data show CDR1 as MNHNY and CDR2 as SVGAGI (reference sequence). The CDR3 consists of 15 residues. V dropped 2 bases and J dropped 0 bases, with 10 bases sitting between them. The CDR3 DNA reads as TGTGCCAGCAGTTACGCGGCCGCCACTAACTATGGCTACACCTTC. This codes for CASSYAAATNYGYTF.

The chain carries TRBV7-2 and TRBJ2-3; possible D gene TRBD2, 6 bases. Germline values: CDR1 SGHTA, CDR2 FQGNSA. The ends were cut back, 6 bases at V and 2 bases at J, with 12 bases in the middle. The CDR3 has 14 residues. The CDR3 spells CASRPGLLTDTQYF. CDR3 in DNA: TGTGCCAGCAGGCCGGGACTCCTCACAGATACGCAGTATTTT.

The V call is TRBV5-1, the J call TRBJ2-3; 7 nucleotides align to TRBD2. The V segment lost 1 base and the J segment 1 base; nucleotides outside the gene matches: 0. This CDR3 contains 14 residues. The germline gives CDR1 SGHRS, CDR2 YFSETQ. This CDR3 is CASSLSGGTDTQYF. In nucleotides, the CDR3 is TGCGCCAGCAGCTTGAGCGGGGGCACAGATACGCAGTATTTT.

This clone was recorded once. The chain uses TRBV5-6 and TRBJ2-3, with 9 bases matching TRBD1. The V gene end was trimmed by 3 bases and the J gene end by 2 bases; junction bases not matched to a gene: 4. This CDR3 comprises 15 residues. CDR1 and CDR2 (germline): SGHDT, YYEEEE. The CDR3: CASSWDRAPTDTQYF. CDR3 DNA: TGTGCCAGCAGCTGGGACAGGGCCCCCACAGATACGCAGTATTTT.

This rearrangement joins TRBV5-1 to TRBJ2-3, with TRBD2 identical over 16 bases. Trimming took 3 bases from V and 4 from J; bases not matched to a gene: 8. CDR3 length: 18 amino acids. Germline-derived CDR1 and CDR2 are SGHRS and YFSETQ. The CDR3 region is CASSSGLAGGPVADTQYF. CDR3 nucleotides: TGCGCCAGCAGCTCGGGACTAGCGGGAGGGCCCGTCGCAGATACGCAGTATTTT.

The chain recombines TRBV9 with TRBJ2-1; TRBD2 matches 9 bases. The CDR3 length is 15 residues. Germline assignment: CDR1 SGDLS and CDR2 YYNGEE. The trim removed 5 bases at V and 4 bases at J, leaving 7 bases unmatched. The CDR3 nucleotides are TGTGCCAGCAGTACCTCCCTAGCGGGATACAATGAGCAGTTCTTC. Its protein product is CASSTSLAGYNEQFF.

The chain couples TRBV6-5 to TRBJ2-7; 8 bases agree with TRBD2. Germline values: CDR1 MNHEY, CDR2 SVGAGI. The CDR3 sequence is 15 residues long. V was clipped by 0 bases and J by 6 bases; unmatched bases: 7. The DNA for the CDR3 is TGTGCCAGCAGTTACTCGAGCGGGAGTCCCCTCGAGCAGTACTTC. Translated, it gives CASSYSSGSPLEQYF.

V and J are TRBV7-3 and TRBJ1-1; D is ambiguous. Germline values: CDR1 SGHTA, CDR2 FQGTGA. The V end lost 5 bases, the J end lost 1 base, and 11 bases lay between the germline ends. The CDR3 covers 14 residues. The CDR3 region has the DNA TGTGCCAGCAGCCCAATGCCAGGGAACACTGAAGCTTTCTTT. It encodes CASSPMPGNTEAFF. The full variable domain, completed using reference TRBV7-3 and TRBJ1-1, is GAGVSQTPSNKVTEKGKYVELRCDPISGHTALYWYRQSLGQGPEFLIYFQGTGAADDSGLPNDRFFAVRPEGSVSTLKIQRTERGDSAVYLCASSPMPGNTEAFFGQGTRLTVV.

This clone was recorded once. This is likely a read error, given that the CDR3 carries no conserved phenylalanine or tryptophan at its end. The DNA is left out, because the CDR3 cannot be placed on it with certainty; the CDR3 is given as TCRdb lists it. CDR3 loop: CASSLAWAEAYI. The rearrangement uses TRBV7-9 and TRBJ1-1; the table's D call, TRBD1, was not checked against the DNA. Germline values: CDR1 SEHNR, CDR2 FQNEAQ (reference sequence). 12 amino acids form the CDR3, both terminal residues included.

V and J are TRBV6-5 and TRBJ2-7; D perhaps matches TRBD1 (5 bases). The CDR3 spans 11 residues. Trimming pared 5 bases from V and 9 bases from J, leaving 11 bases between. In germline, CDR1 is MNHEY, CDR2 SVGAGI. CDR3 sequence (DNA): TGTGCCAGCAGTAGAGGACACGGGCAGTACTTC. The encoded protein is CASSRGHGQYF.

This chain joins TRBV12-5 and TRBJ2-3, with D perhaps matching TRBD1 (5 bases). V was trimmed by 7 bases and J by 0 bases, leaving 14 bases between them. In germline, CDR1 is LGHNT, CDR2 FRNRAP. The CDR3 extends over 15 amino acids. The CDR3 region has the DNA TGTGCTAGTGTTGTTAGGACACCCAGCACAGATACGCAGTATTTT. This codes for CASVVRTPSTDTQYF.

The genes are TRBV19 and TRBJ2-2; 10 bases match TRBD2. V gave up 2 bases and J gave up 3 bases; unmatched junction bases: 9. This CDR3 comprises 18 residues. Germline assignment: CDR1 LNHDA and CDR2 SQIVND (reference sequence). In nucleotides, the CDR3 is TGTGCCAGTAGTATAAAGAAAGGACTAGCGGAGTACACCGGGGAGCTGTTTTTT. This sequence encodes CASSIKKGLAEYTGELFF. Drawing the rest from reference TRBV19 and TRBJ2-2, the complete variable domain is DGGITQSPKYLFRKEGQNVTLSCEQNLNHDAMYWYRQDPGQGLRLIYYSQIVNDFQKGDIAEGYSVSREKKESFPLTVTSAQKNPTAFYLCASSIKKGLAEYTGELFFGEGSRLTVL.

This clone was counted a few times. CDR3 bases: TGTGCCAGCAGCCCGGACAGAATTACCTACGAGCAGTACTTC. The encoded protein is CASSPDRITYEQYF. V and J are TRBV11-3 and TRBJ2-7; TRBD1 might be the D (6 bases). Trimming left V 5 bases short and J 2 bases short, with 13 bases between. CDR3 length: 14 residues. CDR1 and CDR2 (germline): SGHNT, YENEEA.

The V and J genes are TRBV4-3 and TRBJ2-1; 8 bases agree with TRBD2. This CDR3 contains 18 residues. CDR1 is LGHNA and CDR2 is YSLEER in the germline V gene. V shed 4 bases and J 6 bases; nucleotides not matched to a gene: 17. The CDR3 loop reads CASSPQPPGAGELNEQFF. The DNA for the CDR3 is TGCGCCAGCAGCCCCCAACCCCCAGGAGCGGGGGAACTCAATGAGCAGTTCTTC.

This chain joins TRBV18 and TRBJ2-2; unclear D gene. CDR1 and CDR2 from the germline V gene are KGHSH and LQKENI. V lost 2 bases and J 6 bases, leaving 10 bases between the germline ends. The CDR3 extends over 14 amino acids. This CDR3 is CASSPFRSSGELFF. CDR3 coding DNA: TGTGCCAGCTCACCATTCAGGTCATCCGGGGAGCTGTTTTTT.

CDR3 residues: CASSQVPTVTNTEAFF. In nucleotides, the CDR3 is TGCGCCAGCAGCCAAGTACCTACAGTGACCAACACTGAAGCTTTCTTT. The chain links TRBV4-1 to TRBJ1-1, with D uncertain. Trimming took 1 base from V and 2 from J, leaving 14 bases between them. The CDR3 loop spans 16 amino acids. The germline V gene has CDR1 MGHRA and CDR2 YSYEKL.

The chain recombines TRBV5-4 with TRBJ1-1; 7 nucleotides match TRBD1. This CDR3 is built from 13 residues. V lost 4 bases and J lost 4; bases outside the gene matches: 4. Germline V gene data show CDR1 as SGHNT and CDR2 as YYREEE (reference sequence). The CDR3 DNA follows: TGTGCCAGCAGCCAGCGACAGGGCACTGAAGCTTTCTTT. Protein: CASSQRQGTEAFF.

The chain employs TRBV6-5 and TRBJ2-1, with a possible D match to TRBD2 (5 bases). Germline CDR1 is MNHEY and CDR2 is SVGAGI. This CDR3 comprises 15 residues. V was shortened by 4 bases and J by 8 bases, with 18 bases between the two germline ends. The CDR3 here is CASSSSLRNWDEQFF. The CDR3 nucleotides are TGTGCCAGCAGTTCTAGCCTTCGAAATTGGGATGAGCAGTTCTTC.

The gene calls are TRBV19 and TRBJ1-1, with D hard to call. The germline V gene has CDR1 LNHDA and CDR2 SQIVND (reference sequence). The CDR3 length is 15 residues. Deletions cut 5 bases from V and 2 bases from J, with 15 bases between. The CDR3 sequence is CASSVRPGVNTEAFF. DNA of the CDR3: TGTGCCAGTAGTGTACGTCCGGGAGTAAACACTGAAGCTTTCTTT.

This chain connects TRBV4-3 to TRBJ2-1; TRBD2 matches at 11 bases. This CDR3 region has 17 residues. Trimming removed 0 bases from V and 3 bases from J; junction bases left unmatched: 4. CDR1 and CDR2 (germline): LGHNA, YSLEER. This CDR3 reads CASSQDLGLADYNEQFF. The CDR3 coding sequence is TGCGCCAGCAGCCAAGACCTGGGACTAGCGGACTACAATGAGCAGTTCTTC.

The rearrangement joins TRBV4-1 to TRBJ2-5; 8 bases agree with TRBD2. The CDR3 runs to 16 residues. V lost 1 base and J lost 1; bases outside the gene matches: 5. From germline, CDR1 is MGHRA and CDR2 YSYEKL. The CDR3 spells CASSQGGGSIQETQYF. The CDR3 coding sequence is TGCGCCAGCAGCCAAGGCGGGGGGTCCATCCAAGAGACCCAGTACTTC.

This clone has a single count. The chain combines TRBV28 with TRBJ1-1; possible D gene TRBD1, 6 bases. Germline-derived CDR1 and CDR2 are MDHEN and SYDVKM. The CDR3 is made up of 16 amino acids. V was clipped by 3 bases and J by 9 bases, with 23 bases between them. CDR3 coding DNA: TGTGCCAGCAGTTTCCTTAGGGGGGGTCAGGGGTTGAAAGCTTTCTTT. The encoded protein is CASSFLRGGQGLKAFF.

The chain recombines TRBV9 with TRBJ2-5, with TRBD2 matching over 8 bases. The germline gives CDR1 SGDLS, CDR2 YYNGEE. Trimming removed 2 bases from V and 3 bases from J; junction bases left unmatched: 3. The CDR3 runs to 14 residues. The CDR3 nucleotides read TGTGCCAGCAGCGTTTCAGCGGGAGAAGAGACCCAGTACTTC. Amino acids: CASSVSAGEETQYF.

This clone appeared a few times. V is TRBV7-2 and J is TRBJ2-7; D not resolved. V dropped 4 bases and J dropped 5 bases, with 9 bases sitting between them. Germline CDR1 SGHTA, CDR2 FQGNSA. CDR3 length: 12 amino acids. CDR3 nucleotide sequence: TGTGCCAGCAGCTCTTTTAATGACGAGCAGTACTTC. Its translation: CASSSFNDEQYF.

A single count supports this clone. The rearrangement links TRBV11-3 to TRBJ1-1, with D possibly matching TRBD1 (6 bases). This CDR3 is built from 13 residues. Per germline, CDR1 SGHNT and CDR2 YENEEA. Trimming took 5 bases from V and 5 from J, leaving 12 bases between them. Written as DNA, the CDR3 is TGTGCCAGCAGCCATCAGGGGAGAACTGAAGCTTTCTTT. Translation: CASSHQGRTEAFF.